This T cell receptor beta chain comes out of a study of blood T cell repertoires in COVID-19. On the study more broadly: Whether acute or convalescent, the COVID-19 samples came from the United States, Italy and Spain. T cells, B-cell-depleted T cells, or PBMCs provided the cDNA or gDNA that served as material.

Germline V gives CDR1 ENHRY, CDR2 SYGVKD. The CDR3 contains 15 residues. The V and J ends lost 4 bases and 3 bases, in that order; junction bases with no gene match: 6. In the original workflow: Reference gene primer amplification gave nucleated cell count estimates. Measured with immunoSEQ multiplex PCR; TCRdb has only the in-frame clones, and not every one. V, J and clone size reflect that table, while D and trimming were determined from the DNA. The table lists fewer than 150,000 clones, approximately 89% of them singletons. This TCR was sampled from a woman between 55 and 75 years old with acute or convalescent COVID-19. The V gene is TRBV10-3, the J gene TRBJ2-1; 7 nucleotides line up with TRBD2. The sample comprised peripheral blood. CDR3 in amino acids: CAISGASGNYNEQFF. The CDR3 DNA follows: TGTGCCATCAGTGGGGCTAGCGGAAACTACAATGAGCAGTTCTTC.